This T cell receptor (beta chain) was observed in a study of early T cells in non-severe SARS-CoV-2 infection. About the study: Sequencing was performed on bulk RNA from unsorted whole blood, leaving chains unpaired. Study-wide findings and caveats: Matches to VDJdb favored anti-spike CD8 responses and missed private and CD4 specificities.

With regard to this clonotype: Its cognate antigen is unknown.

The CDR3 is 16 amino acids. The ends were cut back, 6 bases at V and 1 base at J, with 16 bases in the middle. Germline loops: CDR1 DFQATT, CDR2 SNEGSKA (reference sequence). Individual cDNA molecules were tagged with unique molecular identifiers. TCRdb redid the calling of the 5' RACE reads with MiXCR, one entry per CDR3 protein. The table records about 43,000 distinct CDR3 sequences, approximately 10% of them present only once. The sequence derives from an adult who was a healthcare worker with PCR-confirmed SARS-CoV-2 infection or an uninfected control (not recorded which). The V and J genes are TRBV20-1 and TRBJ1-6; TRBD1 is a possible D gene (6 bases). Sequenced material: whole blood. The CDR3, as DNA: TGCAGTGCCAGACCAGGGGCAGGTTCCTATAATTCACCCCTCCACTTT. Translated, it gives CSARPGAGSYNSPLHF.